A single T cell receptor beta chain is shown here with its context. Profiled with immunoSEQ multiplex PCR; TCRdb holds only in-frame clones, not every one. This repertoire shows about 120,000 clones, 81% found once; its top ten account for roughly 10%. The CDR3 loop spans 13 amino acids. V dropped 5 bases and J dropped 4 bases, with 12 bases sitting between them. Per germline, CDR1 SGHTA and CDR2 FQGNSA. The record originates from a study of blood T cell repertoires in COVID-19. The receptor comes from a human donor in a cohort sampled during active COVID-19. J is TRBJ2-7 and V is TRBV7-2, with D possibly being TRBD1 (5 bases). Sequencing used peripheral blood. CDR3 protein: CASSVTQAYEQYF. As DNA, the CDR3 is TGTGCCAGCAGCGTGACACAGGCTTACGAGCAGTACTTC. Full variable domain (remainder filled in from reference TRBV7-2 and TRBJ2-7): GAGVSQSPSNKVTEKGKDVELRCDPISGHTALYWYRQSLGQGLEFLIYFQGNSAPDKSGLPSDRFSAERTGGSVSTLTIQRTQQEDSAVYLCASSVTQAYEQYFGPGTRLTVT.